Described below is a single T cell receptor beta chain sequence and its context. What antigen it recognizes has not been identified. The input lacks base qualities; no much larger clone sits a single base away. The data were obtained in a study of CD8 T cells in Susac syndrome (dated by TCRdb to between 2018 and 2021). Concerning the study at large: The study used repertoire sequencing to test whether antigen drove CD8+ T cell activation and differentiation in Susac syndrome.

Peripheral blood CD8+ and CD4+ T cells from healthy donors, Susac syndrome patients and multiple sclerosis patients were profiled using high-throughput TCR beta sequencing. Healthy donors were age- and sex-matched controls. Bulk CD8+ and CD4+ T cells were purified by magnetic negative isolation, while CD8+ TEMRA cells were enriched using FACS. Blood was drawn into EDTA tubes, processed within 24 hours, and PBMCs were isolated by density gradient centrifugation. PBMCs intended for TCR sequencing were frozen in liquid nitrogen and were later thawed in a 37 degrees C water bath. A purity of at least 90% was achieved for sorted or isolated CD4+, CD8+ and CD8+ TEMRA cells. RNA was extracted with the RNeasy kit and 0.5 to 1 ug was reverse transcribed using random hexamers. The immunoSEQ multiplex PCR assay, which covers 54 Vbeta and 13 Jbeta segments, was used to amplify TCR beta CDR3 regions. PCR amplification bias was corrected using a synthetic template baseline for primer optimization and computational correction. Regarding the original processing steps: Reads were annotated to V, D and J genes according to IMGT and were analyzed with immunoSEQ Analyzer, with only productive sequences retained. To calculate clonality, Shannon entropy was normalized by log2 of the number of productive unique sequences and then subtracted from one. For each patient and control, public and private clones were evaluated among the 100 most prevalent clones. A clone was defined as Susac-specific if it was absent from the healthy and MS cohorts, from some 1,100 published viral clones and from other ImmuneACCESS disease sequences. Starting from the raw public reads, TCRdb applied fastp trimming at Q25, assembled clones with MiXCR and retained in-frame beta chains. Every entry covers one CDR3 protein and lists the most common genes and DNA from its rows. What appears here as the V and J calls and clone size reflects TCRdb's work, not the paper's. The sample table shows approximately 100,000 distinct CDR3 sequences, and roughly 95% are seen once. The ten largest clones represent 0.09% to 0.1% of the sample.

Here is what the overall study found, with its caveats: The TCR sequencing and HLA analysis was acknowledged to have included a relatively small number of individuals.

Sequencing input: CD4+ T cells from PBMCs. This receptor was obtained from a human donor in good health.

CDR3 sequence: CATSDPGTPTGELFF. In nucleotide form, the sequence is TGTGCCACCAGTGATCCCGGGACTCCCACCGGGGAGCTGTTTTTT. The sequence links TRBV24-1 to TRBJ2-2; the D region possibly corresponds to TRBD2 (6 bases align). The CDR3 measures 15 amino acids from cysteine to phenylalanine. The only DNA kept is the CDR3, 45 bases in frame from the first base. For CDR1 and CDR2, the germline V gene lists KGHDR and SFDVKD. V is clipped by 3 bases and J by 4 bases, and the sequence between their germline boundaries is 11 bases long.